The present TCR beta chain was sequenced within a study of cytomegalovirus exposure and HLA in healthy donors. The CDR3 has 13 residues. The V end was cut by 0 bases, the J end by 14 bases, with 11 bases between. Germline V gene sequence: CDR1 MNHEY, CDR2 SVGAGI. The PCR was carried out with 60 Vbeta primers and 13 Jbeta primers. The assay was immunoSEQ multiplex PCR, and TCRdb's table has in-frame clones only and misses some. The sample lists 250,000 to 350,000 clones; approximately 80% were seen once. This receptor was identified in a girl aged 2 to 10 in good health and CMV-seronegative. Sequenced material: PBMCs. This chain connects TRBV6-5 to TRBJ1-6; D is undetermined. The CDR3 loop is CASSYSTASTLHF. The CDR3 nucleotides are TGTGCCAGCAGTTACTCCACCGCGAGCACCCTCCACTTT.